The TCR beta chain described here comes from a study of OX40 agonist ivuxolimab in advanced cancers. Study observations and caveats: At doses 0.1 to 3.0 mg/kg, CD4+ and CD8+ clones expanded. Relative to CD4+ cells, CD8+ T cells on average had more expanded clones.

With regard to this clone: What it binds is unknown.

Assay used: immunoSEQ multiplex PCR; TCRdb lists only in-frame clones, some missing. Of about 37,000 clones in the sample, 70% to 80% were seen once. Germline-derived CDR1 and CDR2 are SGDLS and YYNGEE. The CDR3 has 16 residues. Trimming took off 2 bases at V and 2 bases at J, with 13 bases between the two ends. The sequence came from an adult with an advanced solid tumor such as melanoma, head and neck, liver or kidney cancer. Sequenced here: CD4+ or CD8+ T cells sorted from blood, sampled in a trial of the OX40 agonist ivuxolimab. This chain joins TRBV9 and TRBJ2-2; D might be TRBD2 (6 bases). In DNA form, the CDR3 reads TGTGCCAGCAGCGTCATCTCCGGGACTAACACCGGGGAGCTGTTTTTT. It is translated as CASSVISGTNTGELFF.